The entry that follows covers one T cell receptor (beta chain) sequence. This sample is part of a study of blood T cell repertoires in COVID-19. In the study overall: Sites in the United States, Italy and Spain provided acute and convalescent COVID-19 samples.

The V end lost 6 bases, the J end lost 0 bases, and 16 bases lay between the germline ends. This CDR3 has 16 amino acids. Germline CDR1 reads KGHSH; CDR2 reads LQKENI. Only in-frame clones appear in the TCRdb table, and some are missing; sequencing was by immunoSEQ multiplex PCR. The sample holds 470,000 or so clones; roughly 90% are singletons and the top ten take around 4.5%. Sequenced material: peripheral blood. The sequence was collected from a woman in her 30s with acute or convalescent COVID-19. The chain combines TRBV18 with TRBJ2-3, with a possible D match to TRBD2 (5 bases). The DNA of the CDR3 is TGTGCCAGCTCGAGTTACGGCGGGTCTAGCACAGATACGCAGTATTTT. Translating gives CASSSYGGSSTDTQYF.